The 28 T cell receptor beta chains listed next were all sequenced from one sample in a study of T cell clones after liver transplantation. The table came from immunoSEQ multiplex PCR; TCRdb's copy has only in-frame clones and leaves some out. The sample yields around 71,000 clones, roughly 80% seen once. This specimen was CD4+ T cells from blood, taken 12 months after liver transplant. The receptors shown here come from a human patient who received a liver transplant. Some T cells here may be from the graft donor.

The chain is built from TRBV5-4 and TRBJ2-1, with D possibly matching TRBD2 (5 bases). From germline, CDR1 is SGHNT and CDR2 YYREEE (reference sequence). This CDR3 has 13 amino acids. The V and J ends lost 1 base and 9 bases respectively, with 11 bases between them. The CDR3 DNA sequence: TGTGCCAGCAGCTTGCGGGGAGTCAGTGAGCAGTTCTTC. Protein product: CASSLRGVSEQFF. Combining the CDR3 with reference TRBV5-4 and TRBJ2-1 gives the whole variable domain ETGVTQSPTHLIKTRGQQVTLRCSSQSGHNTVSWYQQALGQGPQFIFQYYREEENGRGNFPPRFSGLQFPNYSSELNVNALELDDSALYLCASSLRGVSEQFFGPGTRLTVL.

The chain combines TRBV11-2 with TRBJ2-7; D might be TRBD1 or TRBD2, each matching 5 bases. V was shortened by 3 bases and J by 2 bases, with 11 bases between the two germline ends. The CDR3 consists of 14 residues. Germline V gene data show CDR1 as SGHAT and CDR2 as FQNNGV. CDR3 region: CASSLGRATYEQYF. CDR3 DNA sequence: TGTGCCAGCAGCTTGGGACGCGCTACCTACGAGCAGTACTTC.

V gene TRBV5-5 combines with J gene TRBJ1-2; the D gene is possibly TRBD1 (6 bases). Germline CDR1 and CDR2: SGHKS and YYEKEE (reference sequence). Between the trimmed V and J ends, which lost 4 bases and 4 bases, there was a span of 14 bases. This CDR3 spans 14 amino acids. The DNA for the CDR3 is TGTGCCAGCAGCGGAGGGGGAGTTAGCTATGGCTACACCTTC. Translated: CASSGGGVSYGYTF.

The rearrangement joins TRBV11-2 to TRBJ1-2; D might be TRBD1 (6 bases). Trimming removed 7 bases at V and 7 bases at J, with 22 bases between. This CDR3 is built from 15 residues. Germline CDR1 and CDR2: SGHAT and FQNNGV. CDR3 amino acids: CASTTPRRGRGGYTF. In DNA form, the CDR3 reads TGTGCCAGCACCACTCCGAGAAGGGGGAGGGGTGGCTACACCTTC.

Only a few counts were recorded for this clone. The chain couples TRBV5-4 to TRBJ1-4; possible D gene TRBD1, 6 bases. V lost 4 bases and J lost 8, with 15 bases in between. Per germline, CDR1 SGHNT and CDR2 YYREEE (reference sequence). This CDR3 contains 14 residues. In DNA form, the CDR3 reads TGTGCCAGCAGCCCCGGACAGATCCCGGAAAAACTGTTTTTT. As protein: CASSPGQIPEKLFF.

The rearrangement uses TRBV6-1 and TRBJ1-4; possible D gene TRBD1, 5 bases. Looked up from germline, CDR1 is MNHNS and CDR2 is SASEGT. The CDR3 consists of 14 residues. The V and J ends lost 7 bases and 10 bases respectively, with 19 bases between them. The CDR3 bases are TGTGCCAGCACCGCAGGGAATAGTCGAAGAAAACTGTTTTTT. Amino acid sequence: CASTAGNSRRKLFF.

The chain has TRBV19 and TRBJ2-3; possible D gene TRBD1, 6 bases. The CDR3 is made up of 15 amino acids. Trimming stripped 2 bases from V and 4 bases from J, with 13 bases between. Per the germline V gene, CDR1 is LNHDA and CDR2 is SQIVND (reference sequence). In nucleotides, the CDR3 is TGTGCCAGTAGTATAATCAACAGGGTGGCAGATACGCAGTATTTT. It translates to CASSIINRVADTQYF. Full variable domain (rest looked up from reference TRBV19 and TRBJ2-3): DGGITQSPKYLFRKEGQNVTLSCEQNLNHDAMYWYRQDPGQGLRLIYYSQIVNDFQKGDIAEGYSVSREKKESFPLTVTSAQKNPTAFYLCASSIINRVADTQYFGPGTRLTVL.

This chain uses TRBV7-2 with TRBJ2-2; D remains unclear. CDR1 and CDR2 (germline): SGHTA, FQGNSA. The V end lost 5 bases, the J end lost 1 base, and 11 bases lay between the germline ends. The CDR3 totals 15 residues. CDR3 region: CASSPITGNTGELFF. CDR3 nucleotide sequence: TGTGCCAGCAGCCCCATAACCGGGAACACCGGGGAGCTGTTTTTT. Looking up the rest from reference TRBV7-2 and TRBJ2-2 gives the full variable domain: GAGVSQSPSNKVTEKGKDVELRCDPISGHTALYWYRQSLGQGLEFLIYFQGNSAPDKSGLPSDRFSAERTGGSVSTLTIQRTQQEDSAVYLCASSPITGNTGELFFGEGSRLTVL.

The chain joins TRBV7-6 to TRBJ2-3; 7 bases map to TRBD2. CDR3 length: 18 residues. The ends lost 1 base at V and 0 bases at J; junction bases unmatched: 10. Germline CDR1 and CDR2: SGHVS and FNYEAQ. The CDR3 DNA is TGTGCCAGCAGCTTAGGAGCGCTAGCGGTGTCTAGCACAGATACGCAGTATTTT. It is translated as CASSLGALAVSSTDTQYF.

The chain recombines TRBV7-2 with TRBJ2-7; D is unclear. V lost 2 bases and J 4 bases, leaving 12 bases between the germline ends. The CDR3 is made up of 14 amino acids. Germline V lookup: CDR1 SGHTA, CDR2 FQGNSA. The CDR3 region has the DNA TGTGCCAGCAGCTTAATCTTAAAGGTATACGAGCAGTACTTC. Translation: CASSLILKVYEQYF.

This chain connects TRBV30 to TRBJ2-1; D ambiguous. Germline V gene data show CDR1 as GTSNPN and CDR2 as SVGIG (reference sequence). The germline V and J ends were trimmed by 1 base and 6 bases, with 10 bases remaining between them. This CDR3 contains 13 residues. CDR3 loop: CAWSGLVRNEQFF. As DNA, the CDR3 is TGTGCCTGGAGTGGGCTAGTACGCAATGAGCAGTTCTTC.

This chain connects TRBV29-1 to TRBJ1-2; possibly TRBD1 for D (5 bases). This CDR3 region has 14 residues. Germline V CDR1 and CDR2: SQVTM, ANQGSEA. Trimming cost V 6 bases and J 4 bases, with 18 bases left between them. The CDR3 is CSVAPDSAGYGYTF. As DNA, the CDR3 is TGCAGCGTCGCCCCCGACAGCGCCGGCTATGGCTACACCTTC. Combining the CDR3 with reference TRBV29-1 and TRBJ1-2 gives the whole variable domain SAVISQKPSRDICQRGTSLTIQCQVDSQVTMMFWYRQQPGQSLTLIATANQGSEATYESGFVIDKFPISRPNLTFSTLTVSNMSPEDSSIYLCSVAPDSAGYGYTFGSGTRLTVV.

This clone was observed a few times. V usage is TRBV18 and J usage is TRBJ1-5; a weak D match, TRBD1 (5 bases). CDR3 length: 16 residues. CDR1 and CDR2 (germline): KGHSH, LQKENI. Trimming left V 1 base short and J 4 bases short, with 14 bases between. The CDR3 protein is CASSPRGTADNQPQHF. In DNA, the CDR3 is TGTGCCAGCTCACCACGCGGGACGGCAGATAATCAGCCCCAGCATTTT.

This rearrangement joins TRBV4-1 to TRBJ1-4; D is ambiguous. The CDR3 is 13 amino acids. Germline CDR1 reads MGHRA; CDR2 reads YSYEKL. Trimming removed 4 bases at V and 12 bases at J, with 15 bases between. CDR3 DNA: TGCGCCAGCAGCCCCCCCGTTGTTTTTGAACTGTTTTTT. Protein product: CASSPPVVFELFF.

V is TRBV7-9 and J is TRBJ1-1, with D perhaps TRBD1 (5 bases). CDR1 and CDR2 (germline): SEHNR, FQNEAQ (reference sequence). This CDR3 contains 15 residues. Trimming left V 5 bases short and J 0 bases short, with 13 bases between. CDR3 sequence (DNA): TGTGCCAGCAGCCCTAGACAGAACATGAACACTGAAGCTTTCTTT. It codes for CASSPRQNMNTEAFF. Full variable domain (missing parts from reference TRBV7-9 and TRBJ1-1): DTGVSQNPRHKITKRGQNVTFRCDPISEHNRLYWYRQTLGQGPEFLTYFQNEAQLEKSRLLSDRFSAERPKGSFSTLEIQRTEQGDSAMYLCASSPRQNMNTEAFFGQGTRLTVV.

This clone is a singleton in its sample. This chain uses TRBV28 with TRBJ2-7; TRBD1 matches at 8 bases. Trimming at V came to 7 bases and at J to 6 bases, leaving 26 bases not matched to a gene. The CDR3 runs 19 residues. Germline CDR1 reads MDHEN; CDR2 reads SYDVKM. CDR3 protein: CASISASSLVAGGFSEQYF. The CDR3 bases are TGTGCCAGCATCAGTGCCAGCAGTCTGGTGGCAGGGGGCTTCTCCGAGCAGTACTTC.

This clone has more than one count but fewer than ten. V is TRBV28 and J is TRBJ2-7; D possibly corresponds to TRBD2 (5 bases). The CDR3 loop spans 12 amino acids. V was trimmed by 4 bases and J by 7 bases, leaving 11 bases between them. The V gene's germline CDR1 is MDHEN and CDR2 SYDVKM. Written as DNA, the CDR3 is TGTGCCAGCAGTTCGGACTTAAGAGAGCAGTACTTC. Translation gives CASSSDLREQYF.

CDR3 in DNA: TGTGCCAGTAGTGCAGACAGGACTGGGGCCAACGTCCTGACTTTC. Translating gives CASSADRTGANVLTF. The chain has TRBV19 and TRBJ2-6; D is possibly TRBD1 (6 bases). V was trimmed by 5 bases and J by 2 bases, leaving 10 bases between them. CDR1 is LNHDA, CDR2 SQIVND, per germline (reference sequence). The CDR3 is 15 residues long.

The V call is TRBV5-4, the J call TRBJ2-1; 13 bases agree with TRBD2. This CDR3 spans 15 amino acids. Per germline, CDR1 SGHNT and CDR2 YYREEE (reference sequence). The ends lost 5 bases at V and 7 bases at J; junction bases unmatched: 6. CDR3 sequence reads: CASSDRTSGRNEQFF. CDR3 coding DNA: TGTGCCAGCAGTGACCGGACTAGCGGGAGAAATGAGCAGTTCTTC.

Turning to this clone: Other nucleotide sequences in the sample specify the same CDR3. The genes are TRBV29-1 and TRBJ2-1; 9 bases are shared with TRBD2. The CDR3 is 15 residues long. CDR1 and CDR2 (germline): SQVTM, ANQGSEA. The V segment lost 3 bases and the J segment 2 bases; nucleotides outside the gene matches: 5. The CDR3 loop reads CSVEGSGRPYNEQFF. For the CDR3, the DNA is TGCAGCGTTGAGGGTAGCGGGAGACCCTACAATGAGCAGTTCTTC.

The genes are TRBV5-1 and TRBJ1-2; no reliable D call. Germline V gene lookup returns CDR1 SGHRS and CDR2 YFSETQ. V dropped 4 bases and J dropped 3 bases, with 13 bases sitting between them. CDR3 length: 14 amino acids. In DNA, the CDR3 is TGCGCCAGCAGCGGCTACTCAGCCGACTATGGCTACACCTTC. This codes for CASSGYSADYGYTF.

J is TRBJ1-3 and V is TRBV2, with D unclear. Germline CDR1 reads SNHLY; CDR2 reads FYNNEI. Trimming left V 7 bases short and J 4 bases short, with 11 bases between. The CDR3 runs 13 residues. CDR3 in DNA: TGTGCCAGCATTTTAGAGAGGGGAAACACCATATATTTT. Its translation: CASILERGNTIYF.

The V and J genes are TRBV7-9 and TRBJ2-1; perhaps TRBD2 as D (5 bases). CDR3 size: 12 residues. CDR1 and CDR2 from the germline V gene are SEHNR and FQNEAQ (reference sequence). V lost 1 base and J lost 8, with 6 bases in between. The CDR3 loop is CASSLVGDEQFF. CDR3 coding DNA: TGTGCCAGCAGCTTAGTCGGGGATGAGCAGTTCTTC.

The chain couples TRBV15 to TRBJ2-7, with a tentative D call TRBD1 (6 bases). The CDR3 loop spans 15 amino acids. The V gene's germline CDR1 is LNHNV and CDR2 YYDKDF (reference sequence). Trimming removed 1 base at V and 5 bases at J, with 15 bases between. The CDR3 loop reads CATSRGTELPHEQYF. The CDR3 region has the DNA TGTGCCACCAGCAGAGGGACAGAACTTCCCCACGAGCAGTACTTC.

The gene calls are TRBV4-3 and TRBJ1-2; 10 bases are a match to TRBD1. In germline, CDR1 is LGHNA, CDR2 YSLEER. The CDR3 length is 15 residues. Trimming removed 6 bases from V and 4 bases from J; junction bases left unmatched: 8. DNA of the CDR3: TGCGCCAGCAGGTTCGACAGGGGGCAAGGCTATGGCTACACCTTC. Protein sequence: CASRFDRGQGYGYTF.

This clone was observed a handful of times. This chain joins TRBV11-3 and TRBJ2-1; 8 bases fit TRBD2. Trimming removed 0 bases from V and 9 bases from J; junction bases left unmatched: 16. This CDR3 is built from 18 residues. Germline CDR1 and CDR2: SGHNT and YENEEA. CDR3 sequence reads: CASSLEGYVSGGGTEQFF. As DNA, the CDR3 is TGTGCCAGCAGCTTAGAAGGTTACGTGTCGGGAGGGGGGACTGAGCAGTTCTTC.

In its sample, this clone was seen once. The chain links TRBV27 to TRBJ1-2; 8 nucleotides line up with TRBD1. The CDR3 sequence is 14 residues long. Germline V gene sequence: CDR1 MNHEY, CDR2 SMNVEV (reference sequence). V lost 8 bases, J lost 6 bases, and 11 bases stayed unmatched. The CDR3 nucleotides read TGTGCCAGCGGAAACCGGGACAGGTGGAATGGCTACACCTTC. It specifies CASGNRDRWNGYTF.

This clone was detected only a few times. V and J are TRBV29-1 and TRBJ2-2, with TRBD2 as a possible D gene (5 bases). Germline-derived CDR1 and CDR2 are SQVTM and ANQGSEA. Trimming left V 4 bases short and J 8 bases short, with 17 bases between. The CDR3 consists of 14 residues. CDR3 in DNA: TGCAGCGTTGTCATCGGGGTCTGGACTGGGGAGCTGTTTTTT. Its translation is CSVVIGVWTGELFF.